This record covers a single T cell receptor beta chain. What antigen it recognizes has not been identified. Per-nucleotide qualities are absent, and no much larger clonotype sits a single base away. The 39 donors, aged about 6 to 95 years, were systemically healthy Caucasian individuals from Russia. About 10 milliliters of peripheral blood were collected from each donor into EDTA-treated Vacutainer tubes. Ficoll-Paque density-gradient centrifugation was used to isolate PBMCs, with at least 6 million per sample. Total RNA was extracted from PBMCs with Trizol reagent, with at least 6 micrograms obtained per sample. Naive CD45RAhigh/CD27high T cell percentages were measured by flow cytometry on a PBMC aliquot from every donor. From the cysteine through the phenylalanine, the CDR3 covers 14 amino acids. Just CDR3 DNA is preserved here, 42 bases in frame from base 1. From V the trimming removes 5 bases and from J it removes 6 bases, while the gene matches leave 7 bases of the junction unaccounted for. For CDR1 and CDR2, the germline V gene (reference sequence) lists DFQATT and SNEGSKA.

The data derive from a study of blood T cells in healthy people across ages (dated by TCRdb to about 2015). Study-wide context: In model experiments, template switching captured roughly one uniquely barcoded TCR beta cDNA molecule for every two T cells. Age-related changes in TCR beta repertoire diversity were measured in the study by deep sequencing normalized with unique cDNA molecular identifiers. Four age groups were formed from the donors: young (average about 16 years), middle-aged (around 39), aged (around 68) and long-lived (approximately 78). Donors of different ages were randomly distributed across sequencing lanes to avoid experimental bias. The study analyzed two additional independent replicas of 1 million unique cDNA reads from the same blood draw for two donors, one aged 18 to 29 and one aged 80 or older.

The study at large found these results: Donor CMV infection status was unknown, potentially confounding age-related changes in expanded clonotypes. As age increased, observed TCR beta diversity per million T cells dropped in a roughly linear way, and a significant reduction was already evident by age 40. Bulk unsorted PBMC profiling prevented conclusive comparison of naive and antigen-experienced compartments. Total diversity estimates from one million sequenced T cells were considered lower bounds and underestimates. There was a strong correlation between observed TCR beta diversity and the percentage of naive T cells measured by flow cytometry. Compared with the aged group, the long-lived group had more naive CD4+ T cells, fewer expanded clones and increased TCR diversity, a pattern suggesting age selection.

Libraries were prepared through 5' RACE. Sequencing relied on an Illumina HiSeq 2500. A second PCR of about 7 to 12 cycles was run with a J-beta primer mix and a sample-barcoded 5' primer. A unique molecular identifier was introduced onto each TCR beta cDNA molecule by a template-switch 5' adaptor carrying 12 random nucleotides. Each sample yielded at least 3 million CDR3-containing paired-end reads. All of the RNA was converted into first-strand cDNA using the Mint cDNA synthesis kit, with a TRBC-specific oligonucleotide serving as the primer. Following uracil-DNA glycosylase treatment, all cDNA underwent a first 18-cycle PCR with the universal primers M1SS and BC2_uni_R. For the original study's pipeline: For normalization, 1 million high-quality reads, each with a distinct molecular identifier, were randomly selected from each sample. Reads sharing molecular identifiers were discarded rather than binned into consensus sequences. CDR3 identification, clonotype clustering and error correction used MiTCR with a Q25 quality threshold and the strictest error-elimination algorithm. A nonparametric unseen species model with Euler transformation was used to estimate a lower bound on total TCR beta diversity. In-frame beta chains were kept once TCRdb had trimmed the public reads at Q25 with fastp and called clones with MiXCR. Rows with a matching CDR3 protein are joined into one entry that keeps the most common DNA and genes. The V and J calls come from TCRdb's annotation, not from the publication. This sample has 550,000 to 750,000 distinct CDR3 sequences in its table, and 20% to 25% of those were observed once. The ten biggest clones cover roughly 3.6% of the sample.

The sample taken for sequencing was blood. The sequence was collected from a man aged 65 to 85 in good health. This receptor chain uses TRBV20-1 and TRBJ1-5; TRBD1 agrees with 10 junctional bases. The DNA is TGCAGTGCTTCCCGGGGGACAGGGGCTCAGCCCCAGCATTTT. Translated, it gives CSASRGTGAQPQHF.